This entry concerns a single T cell receptor (beta chain). Its matching antigen is unknown. These data originate in a study of radiotherapy plus CTLA-4 blockade in lung cancer. General study findings and limits: It was early blood T cell clone dynamics, with interferon-beta, that reportedly best predicted response. TCR clones originating in tumors grew in number in blood after radiotherapy plus ipilimumab.

Here immunoSEQ multiplex PCR was the method, and the copy in TCRdb shows in-frame clones only, minus some. This sample has 15,000 to 20,000 clones, with about 82% found just once. V was clipped by 0 bases and J by 7 bases; unmatched bases: 9. The CDR3 consists of 17 residues. CDR1 MGHRA and CDR2 YSYEKL come from the germline V gene. Enrolled patients, whose metastatic non-small-cell lung cancer was chemo-refractory, received focal radiation plus CTLA-4 blockade with ipilimumab. This receptor was obtained from a human donor with non-small cell lung cancer whose response to radiotherapy plus ipilimumab could not be evaluated. The starting material was peripheral blood, obtained from a patient treated with radiotherapy plus ipilimumab. The chain is built from TRBV4-1 and TRBJ1-6; the match to TRBD1 covers 7 bases. The CDR3 loop reads CASSQDRGTGDNSPLHF. The CDR3 nucleotides read TGCGCCAGCAGCCAAGATCGAGGAACAGGGGACAATTCACCCCTCCACTTT.